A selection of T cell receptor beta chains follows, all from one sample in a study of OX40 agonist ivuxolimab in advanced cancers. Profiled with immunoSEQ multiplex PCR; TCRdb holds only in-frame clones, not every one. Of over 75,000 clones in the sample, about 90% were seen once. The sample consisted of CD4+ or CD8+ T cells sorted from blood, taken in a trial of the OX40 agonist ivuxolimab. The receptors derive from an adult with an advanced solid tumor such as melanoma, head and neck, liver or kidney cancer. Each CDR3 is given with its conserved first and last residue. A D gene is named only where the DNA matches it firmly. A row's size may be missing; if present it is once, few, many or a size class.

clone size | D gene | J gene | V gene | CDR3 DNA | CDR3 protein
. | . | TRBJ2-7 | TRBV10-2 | TGCGCCACCCGGGGGCGGGATACTTCCTACGAGCAGTACTTC | CATRGRDTSYEQYF
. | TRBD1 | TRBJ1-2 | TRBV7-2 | TGTGCCAGCAGCCGTTGGACAGGGAGTGGCTACACCTTC | CASSRWTGSGYTF
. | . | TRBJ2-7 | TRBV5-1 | TGCGCCAGCAGCGGGGACAACTCCTACGAGCAGTACTTC | CASSGDNSYEQYF
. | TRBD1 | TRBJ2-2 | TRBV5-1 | TGCGCCAGCAGCTTGGGACAGGGAACCGGGGAGCTGTTTTTT | CASSLGQGTGELFF
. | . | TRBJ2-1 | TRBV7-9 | TGTGCCAGCAGCACCAGCGGTCTCAATGAGCAGTTCTTC | CASSTSGLNEQFF
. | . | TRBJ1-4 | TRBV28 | TGTGCCAGCAACCCAGGCGGGACAACTAATGAAAAACTGTTTTTT | CASNPGGTTNEKLFF
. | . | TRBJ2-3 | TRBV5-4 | TGTGCCAGCAGCTTTGCTCTAGCCCAAACAGATACGCAGTATTTT | CASSFALAQTDTQYF
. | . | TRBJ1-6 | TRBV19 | TGTGCCAGTAGTAGGGGGAGCGATTCACCCCTCCACTTT | CASSRGSDSPLHF
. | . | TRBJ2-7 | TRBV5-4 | TGCGCCAGCAGCCAAGCCCGGGACGGTTATTACGAGCAGTACTTC | CASSQARDGYYEQYF
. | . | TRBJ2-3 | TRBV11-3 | TGTGCCAGCAGCCGCGACAGGTCCACAGATACGCAGTATTTT | CASSRDRSTDTQYF
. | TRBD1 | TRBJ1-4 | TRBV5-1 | TGCGCCAGCAGCTCGGGACAGGGGAATGAAAAACTGTTTTTT | CASSSGQGNEKLFF
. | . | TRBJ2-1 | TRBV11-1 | TGTGCCAGCAGCCGAGACAATGAGCAGTTCTTC | CASSRDNEQFF
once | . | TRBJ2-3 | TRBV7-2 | TGTGCCAGCAGCTCGGGGCAATTTGCAGGGCGGCCCACAGATACGCAGTATTTT | CASSSGQFAGRPTDTQYF
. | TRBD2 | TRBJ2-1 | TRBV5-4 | TGTGCCAGCAGCTCTGCTGGGGGGGGGACTAGCGGGAACATTGGTGAGCAGTTCTTC | CASSSAGGGTSGNIGEQFF
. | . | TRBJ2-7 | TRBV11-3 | TGTGCCAGCAGCTTAGGAGTCGCCGCCGAGCAGTACTTC | CASSLGVAAEQYF
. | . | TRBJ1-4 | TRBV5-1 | TGCGCCAGCAGCCAGAGCAAACGGGGTCTAGGGGAAAAACTGTTTTTT | CASSQSKRGLGEKLFF
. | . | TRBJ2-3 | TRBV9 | TGTGCCAGCAGCGTAGAGGTGGGGCAGGCGATCACAGATACGCAGTATTTT | CASSVEVGQAITDTQYF
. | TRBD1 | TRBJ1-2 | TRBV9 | TGTGCCAGCAGCGCGGGTCCGGGACAGGGTGCGTCTGGCTACACCTTC | CASSAGPGQGASGYTF
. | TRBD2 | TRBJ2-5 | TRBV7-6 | TGTGCCAGCAGGAAAAATAGCGGGAGAAGTCTGGAGACCCAGTACTTC | CASRKNSGRSLETQYF
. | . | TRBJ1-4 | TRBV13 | TGTGCCAGCAGCTTAGGCCTAACGGGCTCGAAACTGTTTTTT | CASSLGLTGSKLFF
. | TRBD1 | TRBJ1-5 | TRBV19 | TGTGCCAGTAGTATAATTGGGACAGGGGAGCAGCCCCAGCATTTT | CASSIIGTGEQPQHF
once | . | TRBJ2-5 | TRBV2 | TGTGCCAGCAGTTTAGGCGGACAGCCGAAGGAGACCCAGTACTTC | CASSLGGQPKETQYF
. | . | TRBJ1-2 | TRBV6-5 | TGTGCCAGCAGTTACTCGAGTCGGGGGGCTAGGGGCTACACCTTC | CASSYSSRGARGYTF
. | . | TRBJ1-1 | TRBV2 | TGTGCCAGCAGTGAACGTGGAGCGTGGACTGAAGCTTTCTTT | CASSERGAWTEAFF
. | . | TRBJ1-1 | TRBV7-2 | TGTGCCAGCAGCCCCTTGATGAACACTGAAGCTTTCTTT | CASSPLMNTEAFF
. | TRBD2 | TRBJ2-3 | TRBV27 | TGTGCCAGCAGTCCTAGGGCCTCAGCGGGAGGTGGTACAGATACGCAGTATTTT | CASSPRASAGGGTDTQYF
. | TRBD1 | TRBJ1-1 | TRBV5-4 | TGTGCCAGCAGCTTGTACGCAAGCGGACAGGGGAACACTGAAGCTTTCTTT | CASSLYASGQGNTEAFF